One sample yielded the 16 T cell receptor beta chains listed below, sequenced in a study of CD8 T cells in Susac syndrome. Random-hexamer reverse transcription was applied to roughly 0.45 to 1 ug RNA. TCRdb ran MiXCR on the immunoSEQ multiplex PCR reads and lists one entry per CDR3 protein. The table lists a few hundred thousand distinct CDR3 sequences, roughly 85% of them singletons, with approximately 0.11% in the top ten. The sequenced sample consisted of CD8+ T cells from PBMCs. These receptors came from a human donor with multiple sclerosis.

The genes are TRBV29-1 and TRBJ2-1; D is unresolved. Trimming cost V 2 bases and J 8 bases, with 13 bases left between them. Looked up from germline, CDR1 is SQVTM and CDR2 is ANQGSEA. The CDR3 spans 13 residues. The CDR3 here is CSVEQFPTDEQFF. The CDR3 DNA reads as TGCAGCGTTGAACAGTTCCCCACAGATGAGCAGTTCTTC.

The chain combines TRBV27 with TRBJ1-2; 7 bases fit TRBD1. Germline V gene data show CDR1 as MNHEY and CDR2 as SMNVEV (reference sequence). The CDR3 has 15 amino acids. V was clipped by 5 bases and J by 5 bases; unmatched bases: 11. For the CDR3, the DNA is TGTGCCAGCAGTCCCAATCCCGGGACAGTGTATGGCTACACCTTC. Residues: CASSPNPGTVYGYTF.

This chain connects TRBV27 to TRBJ2-1, with 10 bases matching TRBD2. This CDR3 is built from 14 residues. Trimming took 4 bases from V and 8 from J; bases not matched to a gene: 5. The germline CDR1 and CDR2 sequences are MNHEY and SMNVEV (reference sequence). CDR3 coding DNA: TGTGCCAGCAGTTCGCTAGCGGGAGTATATGAGCAGTTCTTC. This codes for CASSSLAGVYEQFF.

This clonotype was counted once. The rearrangement uses TRBV12-3 or TRBV12-4 and TRBJ2-2; 9 positions agree with TRBD2. V shed 10 bases, J shed 3 bases, and the junction held 6 bases outside the gene matches. The CDR3 contains 14 residues. The CDR3 protein is CAISTSGHTGELFF. The CDR3 region has the DNA TGTGCCATCTCGACTAGCGGTCACACCGGGGAGCTGTTTTTT.

For the CDR3, the DNA is TGCAGTGCCGACAACTCCTACGAGCAGTACTTC. Encoded protein: CSADNSYEQYF. This chain uses TRBV20-1 with TRBJ2-7; D not certain. The CDR3 spans 11 residues. The germline V and J ends were trimmed by 6 bases and 0 bases, with 6 bases remaining between them. From germline, CDR1 is DFQATT and CDR2 SNEGSKA (reference sequence).

This chain links TRBV7-9 with TRBJ1-6; TRBD1 agrees at 10 bases. The CDR3 loop spans 15 amino acids. With 1 base clipped from V and 14 bases from J, the junction kept 8 bases outside the gene matches. CDR1 is SEHNR, CDR2 FQNEAQ, per germline (reference sequence). The CDR3 coding sequence is TGTGCCAGCAGCTTAGTAGGGACAGGGGCAAAATCCCTCCACTTT. Its protein product is CASSLVGTGAKSLHF.

This clonotype was seen once. V gene TRBV3-1 combines with J gene TRBJ1-5; no definite D call. The germline V gene encodes CDR1 LGHDT and CDR2 YNNKEL (reference sequence). Deletions cut 5 bases from V and 5 bases from J, with 22 bases between. This CDR3 contains 17 residues. CDR3 sequence: CASSCVSHFWHHQPQHF. The CDR3 DNA reads TGTGCCAGCAGCTGTGTGAGCCATTTTTGGCATCATCAGCCCCAGCATTTT.

CDR3 bases: TGCGCCAGCTCGTCGCGGGAGGGCCCAACCACAGATACGCAGTATTTT. Translating gives CASSSREGPTTDTQYF. V usage is TRBV5-1 and J usage is TRBJ2-3, with 9 bases identical to TRBD2. The J segment lost 2 bases and the V segment lost 7 bases, leaving 11 bases of the junction unmatched. This CDR3 has 16 amino acids. Germline values: CDR1 SGHRS, CDR2 YFSETQ. Based on the CDR3 plus reference TRBV5-1 and TRBJ2-3, the full variable domain is KAGVTQTPRYLIKTRGQQVTLSCSPISGHRSVSWYQQTPGQGLQFLFEYFSETQRNKGNFPGRFSGRQFSNSRSEMNVSTLELGDSALYLCASSSREGPTTDTQYFGPGTRLTVL.

The V gene is TRBV19, the J gene TRBJ1-2, with D unresolved. The germline gives CDR1 LNHDA, CDR2 SQIVND (reference sequence). The CDR3 totals 12 residues. V was pared by 4 bases and J by 4 bases, with 7 bases between. CDR3 in DNA: TGTGCCAGTAGTAATTCGGTCTATGGCTACACCTTC. Translating it yields CASSNSVYGYTF.

The chain has TRBV27 and TRBJ2-1; 11 positions agree with TRBD2. The CDR3 length is 18 residues. The trim removed 2 bases at V and 5 bases at J, leaving 11 bases unmatched. Germline CDR1 reads MNHEY; CDR2 reads SMNVEV (reference sequence). The CDR3 DNA reads TGTGCCAGCAGTTTAGTGGCTAGCGGGAGGTCTCCCCACAATGAGCAGTTCTTC. Residues: CASSLVASGRSPHNEQFF.

The chain is built from TRBV6-6 and TRBJ2-5; the match to TRBD2 covers 10 bases. The J segment lost 5 bases and the V segment lost 0 bases, leaving 6 bases of the junction unmatched. Germline V gene sequence: CDR1 MNHNY, CDR2 SVGAGI (reference sequence). CDR3 length: 16 residues. The CDR3 is CASSYSGLAGEETQYF. The CDR3 DNA reads as TGTGCCAGCAGTTACTCAGGCCTAGCGGGAGAGGAGACCCAGTACTTC.

The V gene is TRBV5-6, the J gene TRBJ2-1; D not resolved. CDR3 size: 14 residues. The germline gives CDR1 SGHDT, CDR2 YYEEEE. V dropped 2 bases and J dropped 7 bases, with 13 bases sitting between them. The CDR3 sequence: CASSFGSSLNEQFF. CDR3 in DNA: TGTGCCAGCAGCTTCGGGTCCTCCCTGAATGAGCAGTTCTTC.

The gene calls are TRBV29-1 and TRBJ2-3, with unresolved D. Trimming stripped 6 bases from V and 4 bases from J, with 20 bases between. The CDR3 is made up of 15 amino acids. Germline CDR1 SQVTM, CDR2 ANQGSEA. The CDR3, as DNA: TGCAGCGTGCCGGGCTCCAACCGAAGGGCAGATACGCAGTATTTT. Translation: CSVPGSNRRADTQYF.

J is TRBJ2-1 and V is TRBV9, with 9 bases fitting TRBD2. Per germline, CDR1 SGDLS and CDR2 YYNGEE. The ends lost 4 bases at V and 2 bases at J; junction bases unmatched: 4. The CDR3 is 15 residues long. CDR3 residues: CASSPGGRAYNEQFF. DNA for the CDR3: TGTGCCAGCAGCCCAGGCGGGAGGGCCTACAATGAGCAGTTCTTC.

This clonotype was counted between two and nine times. The chain links TRBV12-3 or TRBV12-4 to TRBJ2-7, with 7 bases aligning to TRBD1. The CDR3 has 14 amino acids. J gave up 4 bases and V 6 bases, and 9 bases lay outside the gene matches. The CDR3 loop is CASSEAGGLYEQYF. CDR3 nucleotides: TGTGCCAGCAGCGAGGCAGGGGGTTTGTACGAGCAGTACTTC.

The chain combines TRBV3-1 with TRBJ2-1; TRBD2 agrees at 11 bases. The CDR3 runs to 16 residues. Germline V gene lookup returns CDR1 LGHDT and CDR2 YNNKEL (reference sequence). Unmatched junction bases numbered 9, after V lost 2 bases and J lost 9 bases. CDR3 DNA: TGTGCCAGCAGCCAAAAAAGACTAGCGGGAAATGCTGAGCAGTTCTTC. Residues: CASSQKRLAGNAEQFF.